This T cell receptor beta chain was identified during a study of T cell clonality in common variable immunodeficiency. Clones were read by immunoSEQ multiplex PCR, and TCRdb kept only the in-frame ones, dropping some. The sample shows about 52,000 clones, none of them appearing just once. From germline, CDR1 is MNHEY and CDR2 SVGEGT. V lost 5 bases to trimming and J lost 2 bases, with 8 bases between them. The CDR3 contains 13 residues. This clone occurred many times. The sequenced fragment ends 3 residues before the CDR3 boundary, so the rest is inferred from the germline J gene. The source of this sequence is a person between 18 and 75 years old in good health. Sequenced material: peripheral blood mononuclear cells. The chain carries TRBV6-2 or TRBV6-3 and TRBJ2-3; D remains unclear. The DNA read from the CDR3 is TGTGCCAGCAGTAGTCACAACACAGATACG. It is translated as CASSSHNTDT. The whole CDR3 reads CASSSHNTDTQYF.